These 11 T cell receptor beta chains were all obtained from the same sample, sequenced in a study of beta chain features in type 1 diabetes. No cognate antigen is known for these TCRs. Since all of the isolated RNA was reverse transcribed, expressed TCRB transcripts were what got sequenced. This table comes from immunoSEQ multiplex PCR, and its TCRdb copy is limited to in-frame clones, with some not included. Among some 160,000 clones, roughly 10% were seen once, and the ten largest hold under 0.85%. Findings and limits, study-wide: Within each of all four CD4+ subsets, Type 1 diabetes patients had TCRB CDR3s that were moderately but significantly shorter.

The sequenced sample consisted of central memory CD4+ T cells from blood. The receptor set was obtained from a woman aged 30 to 39 with type 1 diabetes.

V and J are TRBV2 and TRBJ1-5; a possible D gene is TRBD1 (5 bases). The CDR3 runs 15 residues. V gave up 2 bases and J gave up 0 bases, with 8 bases separating them. CDR1 and CDR2 from the germline V gene are SNHLY and FYNNEI. The CDR3 DNA follows: TGTGCCAGCAGTGAAAGGGGTTATAGCAATCAGCCCCAGCATTTT. Translated: CASSERGYSNQPQHF.

There are a few counts of this clone. The chain links TRBV5-1 to TRBJ2-1; 11 bases map to TRBD2. This CDR3 has 15 amino acids. With V trimmed by 3 bases and J by 2 bases, 1 base remained unmatched. Germline V gene data show CDR1 as SGHRS and CDR2 as YFSETQ. The CDR3 nucleotides are TGCGCCAGCAGCTCACTAGCGGGGGCCTACAATGAGCAGTTCTTC. It codes for CASSSLAGAYNEQFF.

This clone was seen more than once but under ten times. V and J are TRBV30 and TRBJ2-7, with D maybe TRBD1 (5 bases). The CDR3 consists of 12 residues. Germline loops: CDR1 GTSNPN, CDR2 SVGIG (reference sequence). Trimming took 5 bases from V and 5 from J, leaving 13 bases between them. CDR3 sequence: CAWGLLGDEQYF. The CDR3 nucleotides read TGTGCCTGGGGTCTTTTAGGGGACGAGCAGTACTTC.

This clone was recorded only once. The chain carries TRBV20-1 and TRBJ1-1; D call uncertain. The length of the CDR3 is 11 residues. The ends were cut back, 3 bases at V and 7 bases at J, with 9 bases in the middle. Germline CDR1 is DFQATT and CDR2 is SNEGSKA (reference sequence). The CDR3 DNA reads as TGCAGTGCTAGTATTTCGGTTGAAGCTTTCTTT. Translating it yields CSASISVEAFF.

This clone was observed a handful of times. This chain connects TRBV5-4 to TRBJ2-7; D perhaps matches TRBD1 (5 bases). Germline-derived CDR1 and CDR2 are SGHNT and YYREEE (reference sequence). The CDR3 has 13 amino acids. Deletions cut 1 base from V and 3 bases from J, with 8 bases between. The CDR3 sequence: CASSLLGDYEQYF. The DNA for the CDR3 is TGTGCCAGCAGCTTGCTAGGGGACTACGAGCAGTACTTC.

This clone was counted between two and nine times. The V gene is TRBV28, the J gene TRBJ1-5; tentatively, D is TRBD1 (5 bases). This CDR3 comprises 12 residues. Germline V CDR1 and CDR2: MDHEN, SYDVKM. Trimming cost V 8 bases and J 7 bases, with 12 bases left between them. CDR3 region: CASELRGQPQHF. The CDR3 DNA is TGTGCCAGCGAATTAAGGGGCCAGCCCCAGCATTTT.

The rearrangement links TRBV6-5 to TRBJ1-2; 10 nucleotides agree with TRBD1. The V and J ends lost 6 bases and 7 bases, in that order; junction bases with no gene match: 5. There are 13 residues in the CDR3. Per the germline V gene, CDR1 is MNHEY and CDR2 is SVGAGI. The CDR3 coding sequence is TGTGCCAGCAGCCGACAGGGGGCGGGTGGCTACACCTTC. Translation: CASSRQGAGGYTF.

This clone turned up a few times. The CDR3 DNA sequence: TGCGCCAGCAGCTTGCTCTCCGGGGTGAACACTGAAGCTTTCTTT. This encodes CASSLLSGVNTEAFF. The chain links TRBV5-1 to TRBJ1-1; D is undetermined. V was shortened by 1 base and J by 0 bases, with 10 bases between the two germline ends. The CDR3 covers 15 residues. The germline V gene encodes CDR1 SGHRS and CDR2 YFSETQ. Drawing the rest from reference TRBV5-1 and TRBJ1-1, the complete variable domain is KAGVTQTPRYLIKTRGQQVTLSCSPISGHRSVSWYQQTPGQGLQFLFEYFSETQRNKGNFPGRFSGRQFSNSRSEMNVSTLELGDSALYLCASSLLSGVNTEAFFGQGTRLTVV.

The chain employs TRBV25-1 and TRBJ2-3, with 7 bases matching TRBD2. This CDR3 is 14 amino acids long. With V trimmed by 5 bases and J by 5 bases, 7 bases remained unmatched. Per germline, CDR1 MGHDK and CDR2 SYGVNS. The chain's CDR3 is CASSRLAVEDTQYF. The CDR3 bases are TGTGCCAGCAGTCGTCTAGCGGTGGAAGATACGCAGTATTTT.

The chain couples TRBV2 to TRBJ2-3; D perhaps matches TRBD2 (5 bases). The CDR3 is made up of 16 amino acids. V lost 3 bases and J lost 1, with 14 bases in between. Germline CDR1 reads SNHLY; CDR2 reads FYNNEI. CDR3 in amino acids: CASSDFGADRTDTQYF. CDR3 sequence (DNA): TGTGCCAGCAGTGATTTCGGAGCGGATCGCACAGATACGCAGTATTTT. Complete variable domain (other parts from reference TRBV2 and TRBJ2-3): EPEVTQTPSHQVTQMGQEVILRCVPISNHLYFYWYRQILGQKVEFLVSFYNNEISEKSEIFDDQFSVERPDGSNFTLKIRSTKLEDSAMYFCASSDFGADRTDTQYFGPGTRLTVL.

This clone was found a few times. The rearrangement joins TRBV2 to TRBJ2-1; 8 bases agree with TRBD2. The CDR3 is 12 residues long. V shed 10 bases and J 9 bases; nucleotides not matched to a gene: 8. From germline, CDR1 is SNHLY and CDR2 FYNNEI. As DNA, the CDR3 is TGTGCCACCCAGCGGGAGTCGGTTGAGCAGTTCTTC. This codes for CATQRESVEQFF.